This record covers a single TCR beta chain. Its antigen is unknown. Germline CDR1 MNHEY, CDR2 SVGAGI. This CDR3 has 14 amino acids. The ends were cut back, 4 bases at V and 6 bases at J, with 13 bases in the middle. This record comes from a study of radiotherapy plus CTLA-4 blockade in lung cancer. General study results and limits: In blood, after radiotherapy plus ipilimumab, tumor-derived TCR clones expanded.

Profiled with immunoSEQ multiplex PCR; TCRdb holds only in-frame clones, not every one. The repertoire has approximately 50,000 clones, approximately 86% of them found once; the top ten carry under 20%. This chain connects TRBV6-5 to TRBJ2-4; no firm D call. Sequencing used peripheral blood, obtained from a patient treated with radiotherapy plus ipilimumab. This clonotype was sampled from a human donor with non-small cell lung cancer that progressed on radiotherapy plus ipilimumab. Some clones in this sample may be carry-over from other donors' samples. DNA for the CDR3: TGTGCCAGCAGTTCTGCCACCTCGGGAAACATTCAGTACTTC. The encoded protein is CASSSATSGNIQYF.